These 26 T cell receptor beta chains were sequenced from one sample in a study of blood T cell repertoires in COVID-19. Produced via immunoSEQ multiplex PCR; TCRdb's table is partial and in-frame only. Among around 120,000 clones, roughly 83% were seen once, and the ten largest hold 4%. The specimen was peripheral blood. All receptors derive from an elderly woman with acute or convalescent COVID-19.

The chain has TRBV24-1 and TRBJ1-5; D is undetermined. V was clipped by 6 bases and J by 2 bases, with 7 bases between them. The CDR3 length is 13 residues. The germline V gene encodes CDR1 KGHDR and CDR2 SFDVKD. The CDR3 region has the DNA TGTGCCACCAGTCGGGATGGCAATCAGCCCCAGCATTTT. Protein product: CATSRDGNQPQHF.

The chain combines TRBV7-3 with TRBJ2-3; 11 positions match TRBD2. J lost 4 bases, V lost 5 bases, and 8 bases had no gene match. The CDR3 is 16 residues long. CDR1 and CDR2 from the germline V gene are SGHTA and FQGTGA. CDR3: CASSVAGGLLSDTQYF. CDR3 DNA: TGTGCCAGCAGCGTAGCGGGAGGGCTTTTGTCAGATACGCAGTATTTT.

The sample holds a few counts of this clone. The rearrangement uses TRBV6-5 and TRBJ2-2; 7 positions agree with TRBD2. V lost 7 bases and J lost 4; bases outside the gene matches: 6. From germline, CDR1 is MNHEY and CDR2 SVGAGI. This CDR3 has 14 residues. CDR3 region: CASNSRGVTGELFF. As DNA, the CDR3 is TGTGCCAGCAATTCCCGGGGGGTCACCGGGGAGCTGTTTTTT.

The count of this clone is one. V is TRBV29-1 and J is TRBJ1-3, with D unclear. This CDR3 region has 14 residues. Trimming removed 7 bases from V and 0 bases from J, with 13 bases in between. The germline CDR1 and CDR2 sequences are SQVTM and ANQGSEA. The CDR3 DNA sequence: TGCAGCGCCGGATCTAGGAACTCTGGAAACACCATATATTTT. It specifies CSAGSRNSGNTIYF.

The chain uses TRBV7-2 and TRBJ2-2; D is unclear. Germline CDR1 reads SGHTA; CDR2 reads FQGNSA. The length of the CDR3 is 14 residues. The V end was cut by 3 bases, the J end by 0 bases, with 5 bases between. CDR3 region: CASSFGANTGELFF. For the CDR3, the DNA is TGTGCCAGCAGCTTCGGAGCGAACACCGGGGAGCTGTTTTTT.

This clone was observed a single time. The V call is TRBV5-4, the J call TRBJ1-1, with D tentatively TRBD1 (5 bases). Germline assignment: CDR1 SGHNT and CDR2 YYREEE (reference sequence). V dropped 0 bases and J dropped 5 bases, with 5 bases sitting between them. The CDR3 consists of 12 residues. CDR3: CASSLGQTEAFF. Written as DNA, the CDR3 is TGTGCCAGCAGCTTGGGACAGACTGAAGCTTTCTTT.

The chain links TRBV29-1 to TRBJ2-1; 14 bases line up with TRBD2. The J segment lost 8 bases and the V segment lost 7 bases, leaving 4 bases of the junction unmatched. Germline V gene data show CDR1 as SQVTM and CDR2 as ANQGSEA. The CDR3 loop spans 13 amino acids. The CDR3 is CSAGLAGGYEQFF. CDR3 DNA: TGCAGCGCCGGACTAGCGGGAGGTTATGAGCAGTTCTTC.

This clone was seen only once. The chain is built from TRBV4-1 and TRBJ2-1, with 11 bases that match TRBD2. Germline V gene data show CDR1 as MGHRA and CDR2 as YSYEKL. This CDR3 contains 15 residues. The trim removed 1 base at V and 5 bases at J, leaving 1 base unmatched. The CDR3 sequence is CASSQGSGRDNEQFF. The CDR3 nucleotides are TGCGCCAGCAGCCAAGGTAGCGGGAGGGACAATGAGCAGTTCTTC.

The chain recombines TRBV6-2 or TRBV6-3 with TRBJ2-3; D not resolved. The CDR3 extends over 14 amino acids. Trimming removed 2 bases from V and 6 bases from J, with 12 bases in between. The V gene's germline CDR1 is MNHEY and CDR2 SVGEGT. The CDR3 DNA is TGTGCCAGCAGTTACCTCCTACTCGTTGATACGCAGTATTTT. It encodes CASSYLLLVDTQYF.

This chain links TRBV6-7 with TRBJ2-1; TRBD2 agrees at 8 bases. TRBV6-7 is flagged as an ORF with uncertain function. With V trimmed by 7 bases and J by 1 base, 9 bases remained unmatched. The length of the CDR3 is 16 residues. CDR3 sequence: CASTPQRGSSYNEQFF. The CDR3 DNA is TGTGCCAGCACCCCCCAGCGGGGGTCGTCCTACAATGAGCAGTTCTTC.

J is TRBJ1-1 and V is TRBV19; the match to TRBD1 covers 8 bases. Unmatched junction bases numbered 4, after V lost 1 base and J lost 0 bases. The germline CDR1 and CDR2 sequences are LNHDA and SQIVND (reference sequence). The CDR3 consists of 16 residues. CDR3 DNA sequence: TGTGCCAGTAGTATAGGACAGGGGATTATGAACACTGAAGCTTTCTTT. Translation: CASSIGQGIMNTEAFF.

With respect to this clone: This same CDR3 is encoded by further DNA sequences in the sample. V and J are TRBV10-3 and TRBJ1-5; tentatively, D is TRBD1 (5 bases). Germline-derived CDR1 and CDR2 are ENHRY and SYGVKD. V shed 0 bases and J shed 0 bases, with 12 bases lying between them. The CDR3 runs 17 residues. In DNA form, the CDR3 reads TGTGCCATCAGTGAGTCCAGGGCCGAACCTAGCAATCAGCCCCAGCATTTT. This encodes CAISESRAEPSNQPQHF.

This chain joins TRBV4-1 and TRBJ1-5; 9 bases map to TRBD1. The trim removed 0 bases at V and 6 bases at J, leaving 6 bases unmatched. The CDR3 spans 16 residues. Germline assignment: CDR1 MGHRA and CDR2 YSYEKL. The DNA of the CDR3 is TGCGCCAGCAGCCAAGATCGGGGGACAGGGAGTCAGCCCCAGCATTTT. Protein product: CASSQDRGTGSQPQHF.

V is TRBV9 and J is TRBJ2-1; maybe TRBD1 (5 bases). Trimming pared 2 bases from V and 3 bases from J, leaving 12 bases between. This CDR3 has 15 amino acids. In germline, CDR1 is SGDLS, CDR2 YYNGEE. The DNA of the CDR3 is TGTGCCAGCAGCGTCTCGACAGCCGTCTACAATGAGCAGTTCTTC. Translating gives CASSVSTAVYNEQFF.

The genes are TRBV24-1 and TRBJ2-5; possible D gene TRBD2, 5 bases. V lost 4 bases to trimming and J lost 4 bases, with 18 bases between them. This CDR3 is built from 16 residues. In germline, CDR1 is KGHDR, CDR2 SFDVKD. The CDR3 nucleotides are TGTGCCACCAGTGACCCGAGGTCGGGGAACTCAGAGACCCAGTACTTC. Translation: CATSDPRSGNSETQYF.

The rearrangement joins TRBV9 to TRBJ1-6; 11 bases line up with TRBD1. V lost 3 bases, J lost 0 bases, and 8 bases stayed unmatched. Germline V gene sequence: CDR1 SGDLS, CDR2 YYNGEE. There are 19 residues in the CDR3. Written as DNA, the CDR3 is TGTGCCAGCAGCGGGGGACAGGGGGATATTGACTCCTATAATTCACCCCTCCACTTT. This sequence encodes CASSGGQGDIDSYNSPLHF.

This clone was observed a handful of times. This rearrangement joins TRBV2 to TRBJ1-5, with D unresolved. With 1 base removed from V and 6 bases from J, the gap between germline ends came to 7 bases. Germline V gene sequence: CDR1 SNHLY, CDR2 FYNNEI. This CDR3 has 13 residues. CDR3: CASSEVGAQPQHF. CDR3 coding DNA: TGTGCCAGCAGTGAAGTTGGAGCTCAGCCCCAGCATTTT.

This chain joins TRBV5-1 and TRBJ1-6, with 7 bases aligning to TRBD1. CDR1 SGHRS and CDR2 YFSETQ come from the germline V gene. This CDR3 is built from 14 residues. Losses at the gene ends were 0 bases for V and 6 bases for J; bases not matched to a gene: 0. CDR3 coding DNA: TGCGCCAGCAGCTTGGACAGGGGTAATTCACCCCTCCACTTT. The encoded protein is CASSLDRGNSPLHF.

This chain connects TRBV28 to TRBJ1-2, with a tentative D call TRBD1 (5 bases). V was trimmed by 5 bases and J by 4 bases, leaving 11 bases between them. Germline lookup yields CDR1 MDHEN and CDR2 SYDVKM. The CDR3 covers 13 residues. For the CDR3, the DNA is TGTGCCAGCAGTCCCACAGGAATCTATGGCTACACCTTC. The encoded protein is CASSPTGIYGYTF.

The V gene is TRBV6-5, the J gene TRBJ1-4; D gene uncertain. Germline V CDR1 and CDR2: MNHEY, SVGAGI. Trimming stripped 2 bases from V and 10 bases from J, with 11 bases between. This CDR3 has 13 amino acids. Written as DNA, the CDR3 is TGTGCCAGCAGTTACACGTCAGGAGGAAAACTGTTTTTT. This sequence encodes CASSYTSGGKLFF.

This chain joins TRBV4-2 and TRBJ1-5; D is perhaps TRBD1 (5 bases). The CDR3 covers 15 residues. The germline V gene encodes CDR1 LGHNA and CDR2 YNFKEQ. V gave up 4 bases and J gave up 2 bases, with 12 bases separating them. The CDR3, as DNA: TGTGCCAGCAGCCCAAACCCACAGGGCAATCAGCCCCAGCATTTT. This sequence encodes CASSPNPQGNQPQHF.

The genes are TRBV4-2 and TRBJ1-5, with 9 positions matching TRBD1. This CDR3 region has 16 residues. Germline assignment: CDR1 LGHNA and CDR2 YNFKEQ. Trimming cost V 0 bases and J 9 bases; bases outside gene matches: 9. The CDR3 nucleotides read TGTGCCAGCAGCCAAGAGGGGGCGGGACAGGGTACGCCCCAGCATTTT. Its protein product is CASSQEGAGQGTPQHF.

This chain joins TRBV19 and TRBJ1-1; D perhaps matches TRBD1 (6 bases). Trimming pared 1 base from V and 7 bases from J, leaving 10 bases between. CDR1 and CDR2 from the germline V gene are LNHDA and SQIVND (reference sequence). The CDR3 totals 13 residues. The CDR3 DNA follows: TGTGCCAGTAGTATAGTCGGCAGGGGTGAAGCTTTCTTT. Amino acid sequence: CASSIVGRGEAFF.

The gene calls are TRBV6-2 or TRBV6-3 and TRBJ1-1, with unresolved D. CDR1 and CDR2 (germline): MNHEY, SVGEGT. The V end was cut by 0 bases, the J end by 2 bases, with 10 bases between. This CDR3 region has 15 residues. Here the CDR3 reads CASSYSSATNTEAFF. The DNA of the CDR3 is TGTGCCAGCAGTTACTCGAGCGCCACCAACACTGAAGCTTTCTTT.

The V and J genes are TRBV5-6 and TRBJ2-2, with 7 positions matching TRBD1. The germline V gene encodes CDR1 SGHDT and CDR2 YYEEEE. With 2 bases clipped from V and 3 bases from J, the junction kept 7 bases outside the gene matches. This CDR3 has 16 residues. CDR3 region: CASSFFRGSDTGELFF. The CDR3 bases are TGTGCCAGCAGCTTCTTCAGGGGGTCAGACACCGGGGAGCTGTTTTTT.

This sequence joins TRBV5-1 and TRBJ1-6, with TRBD1 identical over 7 bases. In germline, CDR1 is SGHRS, CDR2 YFSETQ. The CDR3 contains 15 residues. The ends lost 3 bases at V and 7 bases at J; junction bases unmatched: 7. In nucleotides, the CDR3 is TGCGCCAGCAGCTCGCCGGGACAGCTAAATTCACCCCTCCACTTT. Amino acid sequence: CASSSPGQLNSPLHF. The full variable domain, its missing parts supplied by reference TRBV5-1 and TRBJ1-6, is KAGVTQTPRYLIKTRGQQVTLSCSPISGHRSVSWYQQTPGQGLQFLFEYFSETQRNKGNFPGRFSGRQFSNSRSEMNVSTLELGDSALYLCASSSPGQLNSPLHFGNGTRLTVT.